The table lists the clone carrying this T cell receptor (beta chain) with many counts. From germline, CDR1 is SQVTM and CDR2 ANQGSEA. The V end lost 4 bases, the J end lost 2 bases, and 18 bases lay between the germline ends. The CDR3 extends over 16 amino acids. In TCRdb, the RT-PCR reads were re-called with MiXCR into one record per CDR3 protein. The sample has hundreds of thousands of distinct CDR3 sequences, around 14% seen once. This TCR was recovered from a female donor in good health, serving as a healthy control. Sequenced material: memory CD4+ T cells from blood. The genes are TRBV29-1 and TRBJ2-1; D is perhaps TRBD2 (6 bases). CDR3 sequence reads: CSVAASAEGTYNEQFF. The CDR3 DNA follows: TGCAGCGTTGCCGCTTCGGCGGAGGGGACCTACAATGAGCAGTTCTTC.